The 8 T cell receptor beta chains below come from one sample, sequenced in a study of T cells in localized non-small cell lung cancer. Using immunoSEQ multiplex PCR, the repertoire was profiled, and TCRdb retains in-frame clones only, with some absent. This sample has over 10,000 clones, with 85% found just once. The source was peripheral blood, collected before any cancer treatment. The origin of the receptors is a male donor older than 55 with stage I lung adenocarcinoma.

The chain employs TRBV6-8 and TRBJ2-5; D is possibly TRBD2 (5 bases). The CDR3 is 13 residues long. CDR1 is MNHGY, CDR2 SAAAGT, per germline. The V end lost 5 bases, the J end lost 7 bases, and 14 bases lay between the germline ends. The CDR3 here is CASSTPPLVTQYF. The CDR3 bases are TGTGCCAGCAGTACGCCACCACTAGTGACCCAGTACTTC.

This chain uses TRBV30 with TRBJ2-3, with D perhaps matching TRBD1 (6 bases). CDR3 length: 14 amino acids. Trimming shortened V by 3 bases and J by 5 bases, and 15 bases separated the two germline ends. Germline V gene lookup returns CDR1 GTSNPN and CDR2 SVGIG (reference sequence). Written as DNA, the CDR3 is TGTGCCTGGAGCAGAACGACAGGCGTAGATACGCAGTATTTT. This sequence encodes CAWSRTTGVDTQYF. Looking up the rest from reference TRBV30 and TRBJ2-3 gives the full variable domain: SQTIHQWPATLVQPVGSPLSLECTVEGTSNPNLYWYRQAAGRGLQLLFYSVGIGQISSEVPQNLSASRPQDRQFILSSKKLLLSDSGFYLCAWSRTTGVDTQYFGPGTRLTVL.

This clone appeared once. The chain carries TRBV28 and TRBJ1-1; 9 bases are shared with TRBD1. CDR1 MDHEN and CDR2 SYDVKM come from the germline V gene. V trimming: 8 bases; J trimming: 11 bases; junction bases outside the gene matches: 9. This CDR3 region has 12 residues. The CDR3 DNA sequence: TGTGCCAGCTCCCACAGGGGGCAGGGTGCTTTCTTT. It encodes CASSHRGQGAFF.

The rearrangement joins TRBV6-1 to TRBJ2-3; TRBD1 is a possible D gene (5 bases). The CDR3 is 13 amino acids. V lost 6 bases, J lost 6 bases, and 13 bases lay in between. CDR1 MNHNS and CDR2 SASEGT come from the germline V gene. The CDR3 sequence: CASRDNSGDTQYF. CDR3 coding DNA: TGTGCCAGCAGGGACAATTCCGGGGATACGCAGTATTTT.

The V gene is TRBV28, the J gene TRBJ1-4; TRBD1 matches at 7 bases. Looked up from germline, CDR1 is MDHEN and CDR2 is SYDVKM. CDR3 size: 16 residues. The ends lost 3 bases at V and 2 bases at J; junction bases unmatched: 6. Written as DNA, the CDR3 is TGTGCCAGCAGTTTTCTAGGGGGCAGGACTAATGAAAAACTGTTTTTT. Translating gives CASSFLGGRTNEKLFF.

The CDR3 DNA reads TGTGCCAGCAGCTTCGGGGGTTCTGGGGCCAACGTCCTGACTTTC. Translation gives CASSFGGSGANVLTF. The chain combines TRBV7-3 with TRBJ2-6; TRBD2 is a possible D gene (6 bases). This CDR3 contains 15 residues. Germline CDR1 is SGHTA and CDR2 is FQGTGA. V lost 3 bases to trimming and J lost 1 base, with 7 bases between them.

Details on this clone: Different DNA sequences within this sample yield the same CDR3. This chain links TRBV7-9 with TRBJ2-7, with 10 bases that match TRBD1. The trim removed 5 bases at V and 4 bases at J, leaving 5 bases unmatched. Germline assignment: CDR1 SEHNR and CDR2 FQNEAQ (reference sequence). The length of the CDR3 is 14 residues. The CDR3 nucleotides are TGTGCCAGCAGCCCTCCGGGACAGGGGTACGAGCAGTACTTC. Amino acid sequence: CASSPPGQGYEQYF.

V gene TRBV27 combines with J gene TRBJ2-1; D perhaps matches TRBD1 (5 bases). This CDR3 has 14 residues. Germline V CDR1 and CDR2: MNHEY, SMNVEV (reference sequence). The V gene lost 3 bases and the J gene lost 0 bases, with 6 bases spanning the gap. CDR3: CASSLTVSYNEQFF. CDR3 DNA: TGTGCCAGCAGTTTGACAGTCTCCTACAATGAGCAGTTCTTC.